This T cell receptor beta chain was identified in a study of T cells in localized non-small cell lung cancer. This table comes from immunoSEQ multiplex PCR, and its TCRdb copy is limited to in-frame clones, with some not included. The sample holds 75,000 to 80,000 clones, 80% seen once. From germline, CDR1 is MDHEN and CDR2 SYDVKM. The V end lost 1 base, the J end lost 1 base, and 11 bases lay between the germline ends. The CDR3 totals 15 residues. Notes on this clone: Its antigen is as yet unknown.

Whole-study findings and limits: Blood T cell density predicted longer survival; adjacent-lung clonality, shorter. Because only a single region of the tumor was sequenced, heterogeneity remains possible. Across samples, adjacent lung featured a median roughly 62 of the top 100 tumor clones.

The rearrangement uses TRBV28 and TRBJ2-7; perhaps TRBD2 as D (6 bases). Here the sequenced sample was peripheral blood, taken before any cancer treatment. This clonotype originated in a female donor older than 55 with stage I lung adenocarcinoma. This CDR3 is CASSLYGDFSYEQYF. CDR3 nucleotides: TGTGCCAGCAGTTTATATGGGGACTTTTCCTACGAGCAGTACTTC.